This passage covers 32 T cell receptor beta chains from one sample sequenced in a study of shared clonotypes between healthy human individuals. Sequencing used immunoSEQ multiplex PCR; TCRdb keeps in-frame clones, though not all of them. The sample has roughly 2,300,000 clones, less than 95% seen once. Sequences were obtained from naive CD4+ T cells from PBMCs. The subset: CD45RA+ positively selected. These receptors originate from a young man in good health. Some clones in this sample may be carry-over from other donors' samples.

The V gene is TRBV19, the J gene TRBJ2-1, with 9 bases that match TRBD2. CDR1 and CDR2 (germline): LNHDA, SQIVND (reference sequence). The length of the CDR3 is 15 residues. CDR3 region: CSQWGLASGDNEQFF. In DNA form, the CDR3 reads TGTTCTCAGTGGGGATTGGCTAGCGGGGACAATGAGCAGTTCTTC.

V is TRBV7-2 and J is TRBJ2-1, with D perhaps matching TRBD2 (5 bases). The CDR3 totals 14 residues. Germline V gene sequence: CDR1 SGHTA, CDR2 FQGNSA. Trimming removed 5 bases from V and 5 bases from J, with 13 bases in between. CDR3 sequence: CASSTGGRNNEQFF. In DNA, the CDR3 is TGTGCCAGCAGCACCGGCGGGCGGAACAATGAGCAGTTCTTC. Together with reference TRBV7-2 and TRBJ2-1, the CDR3 gives the full variable domain: GAGVSQSPSNKVTEKGKDVELRCDPISGHTALYWYRQSLGQGLEFLIYFQGNSAPDKSGLPSDRFSAERTGGSVSTLTIQRTQQEDSAVYLCASSTGGRNNEQFFGPGTRLTVL.

The chain links TRBV7-9 to TRBJ2-1, with TRBD2 identical over 11 bases. The V gene end was trimmed by 3 bases and the J gene end by 7 bases; junction bases not matched to a gene: 5. Germline V CDR1 and CDR2: SEHNR, FQNEAQ (reference sequence). The CDR3 has 15 amino acids. Written as DNA, the CDR3 is TGTGCCAGCAGCTTTCCTAGCGGGAGGTTAAATGAGCAGTTCTTC. It specifies CASSFPSGRLNEQFF. The variable domain in full, completed from reference TRBV7-9 and TRBJ2-1, reads DTGVSQNPRHKITKRGQNVTFRCDPISEHNRLYWYRQTLGQGPEFLTYFQNEAQLEKSRLLSDRFSAERPKGSFSTLEIQRTEQGDSAMYLCASSFPSGRLNEQFFGPGTRLTVL.

J is TRBJ1-1 and V is TRBV28, with a possible D match to TRBD1 (6 bases). CDR3 length: 16 amino acids. Germline V lookup: CDR1 MDHEN, CDR2 SYDVKM. Trimming shortened V by 2 bases and J by 1 base, and 14 bases separated the two germline ends. DNA of the CDR3: TGTGCCAGCAGTTTACTCCAGGGGATTACGAACACTGAAGCTTTCTTT. Amino acid sequence: CASSLLQGITNTEAFF.

V and J are TRBV29-1 and TRBJ2-1; D is perhaps TRBD1 (5 bases). V was shortened by 5 bases and J by 6 bases, with 11 bases between the two germline ends. Germline-derived CDR1 and CDR2 are SQVTM and ANQGSEA. The CDR3 is 12 residues long. The DNA for the CDR3 is TGCAGCGTTACACAGGTTGGCAATGAGCAGTTCTTC. Its protein is CSVTQVGNEQFF.

The chain is built from TRBV7-3 and TRBJ2-5; a weak D match, TRBD1 (6 bases). Trimming stripped 5 bases from V and 5 bases from J, with 21 bases between. Per the germline V gene, CDR1 is SGHTA and CDR2 is FQGTGA. The CDR3 is 16 amino acids. The CDR3 DNA reads as TGTGCCAGCAGCGCAGATCCCCAGGGGACGCGGGAGACCCAGTACTTC. Protein: CASSADPQGTRETQYF.

V usage is TRBV19 and J usage is TRBJ1-3; unclear D gene. This CDR3 has 14 amino acids. V gave up 6 bases and J gave up 5 bases, with 14 bases separating them. Germline-derived CDR1 and CDR2 are LNHDA and SQIVND (reference sequence). DNA for the CDR3: TGTGCCAGTAGCGACCTGGGATCTAGAAACACCATATATTTT. Protein sequence: CASSDLGSRNTIYF.

This chain uses TRBV11-2 with TRBJ2-7; D remains unclear. The CDR3 is 13 amino acids. Looked up from germline, CDR1 is SGHAT and CDR2 is FQNNGV. V lost 0 bases, J lost 7 bases, and 10 bases lay in between. CDR3 residues: CASSLELLGEQYF. Here the CDR3 DNA reads TGTGCCAGCAGCTTAGAGTTACTGGGGGAGCAGTACTTC.

This chain links TRBV5-1 with TRBJ2-7; 7 positions match TRBD1. The V and J ends lost 2 bases and 3 bases, in that order; junction bases with no gene match: 5. The CDR3 has 14 amino acids. The germline CDR1 and CDR2 sequences are SGHRS and YFSETQ. CDR3 sequence: CASSLRGQFYEQYF. Written as DNA, the CDR3 is TGCGCCAGCAGCTTAAGGGGGCAGTTCTACGAGCAGTACTTC.

The rearrangement joins TRBV28 to TRBJ2-2; D may correspond to TRBD1 or TRBD2 (5 bases each). Germline V gives CDR1 MDHEN, CDR2 SYDVKM. The V end lost 4 bases, the J end lost 2 bases, and 8 bases lay between the germline ends. The CDR3 contains 14 residues. CDR3 protein: CASSSGANTGELFF. Here the CDR3 DNA reads TGTGCCAGCAGTTCCGGGGCCAACACCGGGGAGCTGTTTTTT.

The chain carries TRBV4-2 and TRBJ2-7; D remains unclear. The CDR3 length is 14 residues. CDR1 is LGHNA, CDR2 YNFKEQ, per germline. The ends were cut back, 4 bases at V and 2 bases at J, with 12 bases in the middle. CDR3 residues: CASSLPNGAYEQYF. The CDR3 nucleotides read TGTGCCAGCAGCCTCCCCAACGGAGCCTACGAGCAGTACTTC.

This clone is a singleton in its sample. The V and J genes are TRBV29-1 and TRBJ2-5; TRBD1 is a possible D gene (5 bases). V was pared by 5 bases and J by 4 bases, with 8 bases between. CDR3 length: 11 residues. The germline V gene has CDR1 SQVTM and CDR2 ANQGSEA. Here the CDR3 DNA reads TGCAGCGTTCTACAGGCAGAGACCCAGTACTTC. Its protein product is CSVLQAETQYF.

This rearrangement joins TRBV5-4 to TRBJ2-1, with a weak D call TRBD2 (7 bases). V was trimmed by 2 bases and J by 0 bases, leaving 12 bases between them. The germline CDR1 and CDR2 sequences are SGHNT and YYREEE (reference sequence). The length of the CDR3 is 16 residues. CDR3 coding DNA: TGTGCCAGCAGCTTTGCGGGGGCGAGCTCCTACAATGAGCAGTTCTTC. This encodes CASSFAGASSYNEQFF.

V is TRBV19 and J is TRBJ1-1, with D possibly matching TRBD1 (6 bases). The V end lost 6 bases, the J end lost 0 bases, and 20 bases lay between the germline ends. Germline-derived CDR1 and CDR2 are LNHDA and SQIVND (reference sequence). The CDR3 runs 17 residues. The CDR3 is CASSRYQRQAMNTEAFF. The CDR3 bases are TGTGCCAGTAGCCGATACCAAAGACAGGCCATGAACACTGAAGCTTTCTTT.

The rearrangement uses TRBV7-8 and TRBJ2-2; TRBD1 agrees at 7 bases. The junction had 7 bases not matched to a gene; V was cut back by 5 bases and J by 4 bases. CDR3 length equals 15 residues. The germline V gene has CDR1 SGHVS and CDR2 FQNEAQ. The CDR3 region is CASSRDRVFTGELFF. CDR3 in DNA: TGTGCCAGCAGCAGAGACAGGGTTTTCACCGGGGAGCTGTTTTTT.

V usage is TRBV5-1 and J usage is TRBJ2-5; weak D call: TRBD2 (6 bases). The J call may be wrong; the DNA end is better matched by TRBJ2-7. Germline loops: CDR1 SGHRS, CDR2 YFSETQ. CDR3 length equals 15 residues. The CDR3 is CASSLPGGNVYEQYF. CDR3 in DNA: TGCGCCAGCAGCTTGCCAGGCGGGAACGTCTACGAGCAGTACTTC.

The V gene is TRBV7-3, the J gene TRBJ2-7; 9 nucleotides match TRBD1. The V gene's germline CDR1 is SGHTA and CDR2 FQGTGA. The CDR3 length is 14 residues. Trimming cost V 6 bases and J 5 bases; bases outside gene matches: 8. For the CDR3, the DNA is TGTGCCAGCAGTCCCGGGACAGGGAGACACGAGCAGTACTTC. Translated, it gives CASSPGTGRHEQYF.

The V call is TRBV7-2, the J call TRBJ2-5; D might be TRBD1 (6 bases). This CDR3 is built from 13 residues. Germline V lookup: CDR1 SGHTA, CDR2 FQGNSA. The ends were cut back, 8 bases at V and 4 bases at J, with 14 bases in the middle. In DNA, the CDR3 is TGTGCCAGCTCCTTTCAGGGGTTAGAGACCCAGTACTTC. Its translation is CASSFQGLETQYF. The entire variable domain, with the rest obtained from reference TRBV7-2 and TRBJ2-5, is as follows: GAGVSQSPSNKVTEKGKDVELRCDPISGHTALYWYRQSLGQGLEFLIYFQGNSAPDKSGLPSDRFSAERTGGSVSTLTIQRTQQEDSAVYLCASSFQGLETQYFGPGTRLLVL.

This clone was counted once. The chain carries TRBV28 and TRBJ2-7, with 8 bases lining up with TRBD1. The J segment lost 6 bases and the V segment lost 6 bases, leaving 13 bases of the junction unmatched. The CDR3 has 15 residues. Germline CDR1 and CDR2: MDHEN and SYDVKM. CDR3 region: CASRNRPGTGFEQYF. In nucleotides, the CDR3 is TGTGCCAGCAGAAATCGACCCGGGACAGGATTCGAGCAGTACTTC.

The chain carries TRBV10-2 and TRBJ2-5, with D perhaps given as TRBD1 or TRBD2 (5 bases each). Trimming cost V 2 bases and J 7 bases, with 5 bases left between them. The V gene's germline CDR1 is WSHSY and CDR2 SAAADI. This CDR3 comprises 11 residues. This chain's CDR3 is CASSEGGTQYF. CDR3 DNA sequence: TGCGCCAGCAGTGAGGGGGGGACCCAGTACTTC.

The V call is TRBV19, the J call TRBJ2-7, with a tentative D call TRBD2 (5 bases). Germline V gene lookup returns CDR1 LNHDA and CDR2 SQIVND (reference sequence). The length of the CDR3 is 13 residues. Trimming took off 3 bases at V and 9 bases at J, with 15 bases between the two ends. The CDR3 protein is CASSMGSRDRQYF. CDR3 sequence (DNA): TGTGCCAGTAGTATGGGCTCTCGGGATAGGCAGTACTTC.

This clone was seen more than once but under ten times. The V gene is TRBV7-9, the J gene TRBJ1-1; D is undetermined. This CDR3 is 13 amino acids long. Trimming shortened V by 3 bases and J by 4 bases, and 9 bases separated the two germline ends. The germline V gene encodes CDR1 SEHNR and CDR2 FQNEAQ (reference sequence). For the CDR3, the DNA is TGTGCCAGCAGCTTTGCCTCGGGCACTGAAGCTTTCTTT. Its protein product is CASSFASGTEAFF. The complete variable domain, with remaining parts taken from reference TRBV7-9 and TRBJ1-1, reads DTGVSQNPRHKITKRGQNVTFRCDPISEHNRLYWYRQTLGQGPEFLTYFQNEAQLEKSRLLSDRFSAERPKGSFSTLEIQRTEQGDSAMYLCASSFASGTEAFFGQGTRLTVV.

With respect to this clone: Other DNA sequences within the sample encode an identical CDR3. The genes are TRBV19 and TRBJ2-7; no reliable D call. Germline loops: CDR1 LNHDA, CDR2 SQIVND (reference sequence). The CDR3 consists of 14 residues. V was clipped by 4 bases and J by 0 bases, with 10 bases between them. This CDR3 is CASSTSASSYEQYF. The DNA of the CDR3 is TGTGCCAGTAGTACCTCAGCCAGCTCCTACGAGCAGTACTTC.

The chain has TRBV11-2 and TRBJ2-5, with D possibly TRBD2 on 7 matching bases. This CDR3 is built from 13 residues. Trimming stripped 5 bases from V and 5 bases from J, with 12 bases between. Germline lookup yields CDR1 SGHAT and CDR2 FQNNGV. CDR3 region: CASSPRGGETQYF. In DNA form, the CDR3 reads TGTGCCAGCAGCCCCAGGGGAGGGGAGACCCAGTACTTC.

The chain joins TRBV5-8 to TRBJ2-7, with D possibly being TRBD2 (5 bases). The CDR3 is 15 residues long. Trimming stripped 3 bases from V and 4 bases from J, with 17 bases between. The germline CDR1 and CDR2 sequences are SGHTS and YDEGEE. CDR3 residues: CASSWSSGRTYEQYF. In nucleotides, the CDR3 is TGTGCCAGCAGCTGGTCGTCAGGACGGACTTACGAGCAGTACTTC.

The chain uses TRBV11-2 and TRBJ2-7; tentatively, D is TRBD1 or TRBD2 (5 bases each). The germline CDR1 and CDR2 sequences are SGHAT and FQNNGV. The CDR3 runs to 13 residues. With 10 bases removed from V and 2 bases from J, the gap between germline ends came to 15 bases. The CDR3 nucleotides read TGTGCCAATCCCCCCAGGGACCCCTACGAGCAGTACTTC. As protein: CANPPRDPYEQYF.

V gene TRBV10-3 combines with J gene TRBJ2-7; D not certain. CDR1 and CDR2 from the germline V gene are ENHRY and SYGVKD. This CDR3 spans 12 amino acids. Trimming stripped 4 bases from V and 0 bases from J, with 4 bases between. This chain's CDR3 is CAISVTSYEQYF. In DNA form, the CDR3 reads TGTGCCATCAGTGTCACCTCCTACGAGCAGTACTTC.

The V gene is TRBV20-1, the J gene TRBJ2-7, with D perhaps being TRBD1 or TRBD2 (5 bases each). The CDR3 length is 11 residues. The germline V and J ends were trimmed by 3 bases and 10 bases, with 13 bases remaining between them. CDR1 is DFQATT, CDR2 SNEGSKA, per germline (reference sequence). For the CDR3, the DNA is TGCAGTGCTAGGGGCCGGGACGGTCAGTACTTC. Protein: CSARGRDGQYF.

The CDR3 loop is CSTRTSLGTDTQYF. The CDR3 bases are TGCAGCACCAGGACTAGTCTGGGCACAGATACGCAGTATTTT. The J gene is TRBJ2-3, the V gene TRBV29-1; 7 bases align to TRBD2. The CDR3 covers 14 residues. V lost 8 bases and J lost 1; bases outside the gene matches: 9. Germline V gene lookup returns CDR1 SQVTM and CDR2 ANQGSEA.

To note about this clone: The sample carries other DNA sequences with the same CDR3. The chain employs TRBV2 and TRBJ1-1, with 8 nucleotides matching TRBD1. The CDR3 loop spans 14 amino acids. CDR1 and CDR2 (germline): SNHLY, FYNNEI. J lost 2 bases, V lost 6 bases, and 5 bases had no gene match. The CDR3 coding sequence is TGTGCCAGCAGGGGGGGACAGGCAAACACTGAAGCTTTCTTT. Translation gives CASRGGQANTEAFF.

The V gene is TRBV2, the J gene TRBJ2-1, with D tentatively TRBD1 (5 bases). CDR3 size: 13 residues. The germline gives CDR1 SNHLY, CDR2 FYNNEI. V lost 2 bases to trimming and J lost 6 bases, with 8 bases between them. The CDR3 nucleotides are TGTGCCAGCAGTGAACAGGGATCCAATGAGCAGTTCTTC. Protein sequence: CASSEQGSNEQFF.

The chain combines TRBV6-7 with TRBJ2-7; D is unresolved. TRBV6-7 is an open reading frame whose function is uncertain. The CDR3 is made up of 16 amino acids. The V and J ends lost 0 bases and 3 bases respectively, with 15 bases between them. CDR3 loop: CASSYSLDDHRYEQYF. CDR3 DNA sequence: TGTGCCAGCAGTTACTCCCTCGATGACCACCGCTACGAGCAGTACTTC.